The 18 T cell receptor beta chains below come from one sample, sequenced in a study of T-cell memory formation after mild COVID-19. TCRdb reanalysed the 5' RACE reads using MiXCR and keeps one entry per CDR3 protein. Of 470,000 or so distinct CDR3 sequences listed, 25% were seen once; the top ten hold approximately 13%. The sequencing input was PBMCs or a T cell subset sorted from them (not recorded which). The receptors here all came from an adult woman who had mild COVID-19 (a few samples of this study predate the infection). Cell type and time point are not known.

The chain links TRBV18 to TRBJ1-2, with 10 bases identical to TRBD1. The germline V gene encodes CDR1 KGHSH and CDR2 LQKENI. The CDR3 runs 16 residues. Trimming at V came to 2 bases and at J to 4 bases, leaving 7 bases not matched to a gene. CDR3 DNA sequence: TGTGCCAGCTCACCAAGCCGGAGACAGGGGGCCTATGGCTACACCTTC. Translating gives CASSPSRRQGAYGYTF.

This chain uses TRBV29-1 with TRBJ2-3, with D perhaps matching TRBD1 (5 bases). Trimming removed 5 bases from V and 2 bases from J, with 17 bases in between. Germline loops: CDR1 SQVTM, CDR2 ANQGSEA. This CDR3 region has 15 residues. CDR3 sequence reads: CSVSGSGAFTDTQYF. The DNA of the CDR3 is TGCAGCGTTTCTGGAAGTGGGGCTTTCACAGATACGCAGTATTTT.

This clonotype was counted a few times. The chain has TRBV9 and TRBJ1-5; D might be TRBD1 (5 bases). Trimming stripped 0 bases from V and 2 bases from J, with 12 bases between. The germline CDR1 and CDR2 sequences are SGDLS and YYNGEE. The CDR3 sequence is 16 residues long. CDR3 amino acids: CASSVDAGPGNQPQHF. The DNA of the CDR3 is TGTGCCAGCAGCGTAGATGCAGGGCCTGGCAATCAGCCCCAGCATTTT.

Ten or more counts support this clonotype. The CDR3 region is CASSVGTEYNEQFF. The CDR3 nucleotides read TGTGCCAGCAGCGTAGGGACAGAGTACAATGAGCAGTTCTTC. This rearrangement joins TRBV9 to TRBJ2-1; possibly TRBD1 for D (6 bases). Germline CDR1 reads SGDLS; CDR2 reads YYNGEE. Deletions cut 0 bases from V and 4 bases from J, with 8 bases between. The CDR3 contains 14 residues.

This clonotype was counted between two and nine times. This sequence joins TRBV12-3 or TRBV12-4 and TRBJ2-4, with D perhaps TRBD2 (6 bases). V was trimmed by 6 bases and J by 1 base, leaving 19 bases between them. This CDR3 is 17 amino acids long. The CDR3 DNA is TGTGCCAGCAGCCAATTGGGACTGGCTCGGGCCAAAAACATTCAGTACTTC. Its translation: CASSQLGLARAKNIQYF.

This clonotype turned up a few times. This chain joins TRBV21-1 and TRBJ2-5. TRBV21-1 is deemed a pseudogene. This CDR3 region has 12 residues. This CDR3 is CASSKIRETQYF. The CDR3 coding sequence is TGTGCCAGCAGCAAAATCCGGGAGACCCAGTACTTC.

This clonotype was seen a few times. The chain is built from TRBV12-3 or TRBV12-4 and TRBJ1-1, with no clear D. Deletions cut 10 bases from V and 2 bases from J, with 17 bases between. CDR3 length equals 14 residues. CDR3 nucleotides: TGTGCCACCAAGGAGCGTCGGTTTAACACTGAAGCTTTCTTT. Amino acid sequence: CATKERRFNTEAFF.

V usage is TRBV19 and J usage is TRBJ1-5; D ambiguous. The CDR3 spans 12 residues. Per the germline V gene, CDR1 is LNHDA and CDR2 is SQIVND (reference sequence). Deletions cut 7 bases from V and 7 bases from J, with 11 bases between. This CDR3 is CASTRGVQPQHF. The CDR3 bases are TGTGCCAGTACCCGGGGTGTACAGCCCCAGCATTTT.

CDR3 in DNA: TGTGCCAGCAGCCCCCCGAGTACAGCCCAAGAGACCCAGTACTTC. Amino acid sequence: CASSPPSTAQETQYF. The chain uses TRBV7-6 and TRBJ2-5; D gene unclear. Trimming stripped 5 bases from V and 1 base from J, with 14 bases between. CDR3 length: 15 amino acids. Germline lookup yields CDR1 SGHVS and CDR2 FNYEAQ. Using reference TRBV7-6 and TRBJ2-5 for the parts outside the CDR3, the full variable domain is GAGVSQSPRYKVTKRGQDVALRCDPISGHVSLYWYRQALGQGPEFLTYFNYEAQQDKSGLPNDRFSAERPEGSISTLTIQRTEQRDSAMYRCASSPPSTAQETQYFGPGTRLLVL.

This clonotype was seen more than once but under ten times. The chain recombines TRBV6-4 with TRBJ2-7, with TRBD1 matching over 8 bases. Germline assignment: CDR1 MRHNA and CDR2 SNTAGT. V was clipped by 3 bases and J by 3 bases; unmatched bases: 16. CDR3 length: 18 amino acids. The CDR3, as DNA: TGTGCCAGCAGTGAATGGTGCAAGCAGGGGGCAATGAACTACGAGCAGTACTTC. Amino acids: CASSEWCKQGAMNYEQYF.

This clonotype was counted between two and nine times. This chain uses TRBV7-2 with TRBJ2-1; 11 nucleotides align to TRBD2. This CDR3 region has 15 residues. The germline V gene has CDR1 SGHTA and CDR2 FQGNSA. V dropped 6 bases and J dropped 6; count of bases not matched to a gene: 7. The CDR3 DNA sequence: TGTGCCAGCAGTTTTAGCGGGGGGGCCTTCAATGAGCAGTTCTTC. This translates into CASSFSGGAFNEQFF.

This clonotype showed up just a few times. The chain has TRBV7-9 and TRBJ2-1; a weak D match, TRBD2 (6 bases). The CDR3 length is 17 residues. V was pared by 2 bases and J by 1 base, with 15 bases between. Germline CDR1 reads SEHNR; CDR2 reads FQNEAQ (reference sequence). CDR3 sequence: CASSLPSSGFSYNEQFF. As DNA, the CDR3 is TGTGCCAGCAGCTTACCCAGTAGCGGATTTTCCTACAATGAGCAGTTCTTC. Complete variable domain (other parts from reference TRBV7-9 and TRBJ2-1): DTGVSQNPRHKITKRGQNVTFRCDPISEHNRLYWYRQTLGQGPEFLTYFQNEAQLEKSRLLSDRFSAERPKGSFSTLEIQRTEQGDSAMYLCASSLPSSGFSYNEQFFGPGTRLTVL.

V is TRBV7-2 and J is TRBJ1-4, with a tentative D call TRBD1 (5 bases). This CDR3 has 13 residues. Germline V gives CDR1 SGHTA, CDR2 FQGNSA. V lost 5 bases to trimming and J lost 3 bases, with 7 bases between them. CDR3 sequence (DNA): TGTGCCAGCAGCCCGGGACCTAATGAAAAACTGTTTTTT. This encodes CASSPGPNEKLFF.

The CDR3: CASSQIGGPFSNEQFF. The CDR3, as DNA: TGCGCCAGCAGCCAGATAGGGGGGCCGTTTTCCAATGAGCAGTTCTTC. The chain has TRBV4-1 and TRBJ2-1; D possibly uses TRBD1 or TRBD2 (6 bases each). V was clipped by 3 bases and J by 6 bases, with 18 bases between them. CDR1 is MGHRA, CDR2 YSYEKL, per germline. The CDR3 length is 16 residues.

CDR3 DNA sequence: TGTGCCAGCAGTTACTCTAACCGGATCTCCTACGAGCAGTACTTC. It is translated as CASSYSNRISYEQYF. J is TRBJ2-7 and V is TRBV6-5, with D unclear. With 0 bases removed from V and 0 bases from J, the gap between germline ends came to 9 bases. This CDR3 contains 15 residues. Germline-derived CDR1 and CDR2 are MNHEY and SVGAGI.

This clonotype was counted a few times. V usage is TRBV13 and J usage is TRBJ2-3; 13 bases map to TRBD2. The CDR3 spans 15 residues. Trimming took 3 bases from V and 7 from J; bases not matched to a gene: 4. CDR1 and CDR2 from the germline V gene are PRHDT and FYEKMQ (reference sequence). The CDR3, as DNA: TGTGCCAGCAGCTTGTGGACTAGCGGGGGCAATACGCAGTATTTT. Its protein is CASSLWTSGGNTQYF.

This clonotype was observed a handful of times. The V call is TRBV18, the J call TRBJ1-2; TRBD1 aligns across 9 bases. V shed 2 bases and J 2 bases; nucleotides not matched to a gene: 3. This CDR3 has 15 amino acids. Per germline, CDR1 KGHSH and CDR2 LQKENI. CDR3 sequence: CASSPTGQGNYGYTF. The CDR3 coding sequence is TGTGCCAGCTCACCAACTGGACAGGGGAACTATGGCTACACCTTC. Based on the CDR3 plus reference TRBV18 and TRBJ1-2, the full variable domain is NAGVMQNPRHLVRRRGQEARLRCSPMKGHSHVYWYRQLPEEGLKFMVYLQKENIIDESGMPKERFSAEFPKEGPSILRIQQVVRGDSAAYFCASSPTGQGNYGYTFGSGTRLTVV.

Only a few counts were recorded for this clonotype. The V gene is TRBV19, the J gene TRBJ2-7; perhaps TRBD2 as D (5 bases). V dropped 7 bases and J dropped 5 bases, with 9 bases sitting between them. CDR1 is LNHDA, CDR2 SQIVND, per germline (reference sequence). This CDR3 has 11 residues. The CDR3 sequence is CASTRGHEQYF. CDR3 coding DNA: TGTGCCAGTACGAGAGGGCACGAGCAGTACTTC.